The clone carrying this TCR beta chain was detected only a few times. Antigen: not known. The V gene's germline CDR1 is SGHNT and CDR2 YYREEE (reference sequence). This CDR3 contains 13 residues. Trimming cost V 4 bases and J 0 bases, with 6 bases left between them. This sample is drawn from a study of early T cells in non-severe SARS-CoV-2 infection. About the research overall: Chains from this unsorted whole-blood bulk RNA could not be paired.

General study results and limits: The study's VDJdb matching favored anti-spike CD8 responses and missed private and CD4 specificities.

Individual cDNA molecules were tagged with unique molecular identifiers. One entry per CDR3 protein, called by TCRdb with MiXCR from the 5' RACE reads. The sample records approximately 74,000 distinct CDR3 sequences, 13% to 15% being singletons. This clonotype originated in an adult who was a healthcare worker with PCR-confirmed SARS-CoV-2 infection or an uninfected control (not recorded which). The sample comprised whole blood. The V and J genes are TRBV5-4 and TRBJ2-3; the D is unclear. CDR3 DNA sequence: TGTGCCAGCAGCCCCCTTAGCACAGATACGCAGTATTTT. It translates to CASSPLSTDTQYF.